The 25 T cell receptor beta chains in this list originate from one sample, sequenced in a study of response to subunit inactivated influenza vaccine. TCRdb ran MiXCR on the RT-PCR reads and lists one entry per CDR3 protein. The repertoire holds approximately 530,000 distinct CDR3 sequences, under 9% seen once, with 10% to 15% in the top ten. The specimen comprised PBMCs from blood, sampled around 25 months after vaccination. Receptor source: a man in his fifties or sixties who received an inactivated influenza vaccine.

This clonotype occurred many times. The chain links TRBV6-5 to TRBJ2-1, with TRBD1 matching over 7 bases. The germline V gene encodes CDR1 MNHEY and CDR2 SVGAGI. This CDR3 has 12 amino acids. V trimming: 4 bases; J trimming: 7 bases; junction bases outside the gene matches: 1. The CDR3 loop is CASSWDRNEQFF. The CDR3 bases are TGTGCCAGCAGTTGGGACAGAAATGAGCAGTTCTTC.

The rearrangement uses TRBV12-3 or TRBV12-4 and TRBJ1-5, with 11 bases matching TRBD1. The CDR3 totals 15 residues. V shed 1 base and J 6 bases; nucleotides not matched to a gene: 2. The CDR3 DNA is TGTGCCAGCAGTTTAGGGACAGGGGGCTTTCAGCCCCAGCATTTT. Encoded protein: CASSLGTGGFQPQHF.

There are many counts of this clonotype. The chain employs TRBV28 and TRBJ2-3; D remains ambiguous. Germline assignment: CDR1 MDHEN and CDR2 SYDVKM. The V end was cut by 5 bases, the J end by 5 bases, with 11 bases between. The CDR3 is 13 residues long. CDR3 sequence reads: CASSPPGEDTQYF. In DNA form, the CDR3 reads TGTGCCAGCAGTCCCCCTGGCGAAGATACGCAGTATTTT.

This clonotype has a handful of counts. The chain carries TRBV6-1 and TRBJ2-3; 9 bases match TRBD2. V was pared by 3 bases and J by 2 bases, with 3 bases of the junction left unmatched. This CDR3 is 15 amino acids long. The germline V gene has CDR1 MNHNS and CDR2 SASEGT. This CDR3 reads CASSDGTSLTDTQYF. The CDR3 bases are TGTGCCAGCAGTGATGGGACTAGCCTCACAGATACGCAGTATTTT.

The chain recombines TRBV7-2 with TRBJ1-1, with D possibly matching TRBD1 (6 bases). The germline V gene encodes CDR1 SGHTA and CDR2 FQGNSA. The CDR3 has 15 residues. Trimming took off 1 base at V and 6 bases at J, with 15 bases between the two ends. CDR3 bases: TGTGCCAGCAGCTTAGTGGGGGGGGGCCGCGCTGAAGCTTTCTTT. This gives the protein CASSLVGGGRAEAFF.

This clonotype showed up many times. The CDR3 spells CASSAQAQYNQPQHF. For the CDR3, the DNA is TGTGCCAGCAGTGCCCAAGCGCAATACAATCAGCCCCAGCATTTT. The genes are TRBV12-3 or TRBV12-4 and TRBJ1-5; D call uncertain. There are 15 residues in the CDR3. V lost 5 bases and J lost 3, with 14 bases in between.

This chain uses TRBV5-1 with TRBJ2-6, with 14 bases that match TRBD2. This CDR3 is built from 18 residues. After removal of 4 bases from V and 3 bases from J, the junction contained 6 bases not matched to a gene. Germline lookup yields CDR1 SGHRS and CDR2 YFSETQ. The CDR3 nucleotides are TGCGCCAGCAGCAGGACCGGGACTAGCGGGGGTGGGGCCAACGTCCTGACTTTC. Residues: CASSRTGTSGGGANVLTF. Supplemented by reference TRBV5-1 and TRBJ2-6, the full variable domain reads KAGVTQTPRYLIKTRGQQVTLSCSPISGHRSVSWYQQTPGQGLQFLFEYFSETQRNKGNFPGRFSGRQFSNSRSEMNVSTLELGDSALYLCASSRTGTSGGGANVLTFGAGSRLTVL.

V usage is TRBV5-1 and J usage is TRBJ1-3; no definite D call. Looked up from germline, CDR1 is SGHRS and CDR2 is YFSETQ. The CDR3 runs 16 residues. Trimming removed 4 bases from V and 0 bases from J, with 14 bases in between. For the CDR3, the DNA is TGCGCCAGCAGCATGGACGTACGCAACTCTGGAAACACCATATATTTT. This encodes CASSMDVRNSGNTIYF.

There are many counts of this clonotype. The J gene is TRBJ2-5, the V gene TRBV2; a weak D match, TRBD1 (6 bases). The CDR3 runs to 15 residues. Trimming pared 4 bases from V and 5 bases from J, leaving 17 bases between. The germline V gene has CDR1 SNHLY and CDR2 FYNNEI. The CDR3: CASSGRQVIWETQYF. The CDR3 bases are TGTGCCAGCAGTGGGAGACAGGTTATCTGGGAGACCCAGTACTTC.

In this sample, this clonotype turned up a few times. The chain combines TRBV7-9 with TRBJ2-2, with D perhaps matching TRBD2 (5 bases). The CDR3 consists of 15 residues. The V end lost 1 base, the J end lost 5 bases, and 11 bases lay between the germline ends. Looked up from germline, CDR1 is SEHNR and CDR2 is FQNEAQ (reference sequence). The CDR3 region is CASSLGDSVTGELFF. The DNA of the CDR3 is TGTGCCAGCAGCTTAGGGGATAGCGTGACCGGGGAGCTGTTTTTT.

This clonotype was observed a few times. CDR3 loop: CSARAPSGAYNEQFF. CDR3 DNA sequence: TGCAGTGCTAGAGCTCCTAGCGGGGCCTACAATGAGCAGTTCTTC. The gene calls are TRBV20-1 and TRBJ2-1, with 9 positions matching TRBD2. The J segment lost 2 bases and the V segment lost 1 base, leaving 3 bases of the junction unmatched. Germline V gene lookup returns CDR1 DFQATT and CDR2 SNEGSKA (reference sequence). This CDR3 has 15 residues.

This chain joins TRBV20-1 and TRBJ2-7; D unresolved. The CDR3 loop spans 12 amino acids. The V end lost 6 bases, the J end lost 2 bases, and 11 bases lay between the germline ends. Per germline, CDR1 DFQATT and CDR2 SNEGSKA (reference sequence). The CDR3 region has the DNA TGCAGTGCAGAAGACAATCCCTACGAGCAGTACTTC. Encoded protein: CSAEDNPYEQYF.

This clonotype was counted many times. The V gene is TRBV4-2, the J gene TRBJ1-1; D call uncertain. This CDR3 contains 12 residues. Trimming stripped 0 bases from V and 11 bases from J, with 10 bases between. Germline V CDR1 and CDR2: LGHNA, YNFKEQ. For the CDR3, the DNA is TGTGCCAGCAGCCAAGAGAGTTCCGGGGCTTTCTTT. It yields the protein CASSQESSGAFF.

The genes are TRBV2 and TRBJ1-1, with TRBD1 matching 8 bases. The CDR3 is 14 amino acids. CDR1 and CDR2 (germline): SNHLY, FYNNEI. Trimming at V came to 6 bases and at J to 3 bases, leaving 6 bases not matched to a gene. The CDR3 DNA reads TGTGCCAGCAGACAAACAGGGGGGTACACTGAAGCTTTCTTT. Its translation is CASRQTGGYTEAFF.

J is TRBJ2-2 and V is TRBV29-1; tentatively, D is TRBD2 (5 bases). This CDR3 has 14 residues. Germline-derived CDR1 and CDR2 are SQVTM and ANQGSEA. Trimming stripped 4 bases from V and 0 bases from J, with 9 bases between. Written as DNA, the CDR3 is TGCAGCGTTGGAGCGGTCGCGAACACCGGGGAGCTGTTTTTT. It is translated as CSVGAVANTGELFF.

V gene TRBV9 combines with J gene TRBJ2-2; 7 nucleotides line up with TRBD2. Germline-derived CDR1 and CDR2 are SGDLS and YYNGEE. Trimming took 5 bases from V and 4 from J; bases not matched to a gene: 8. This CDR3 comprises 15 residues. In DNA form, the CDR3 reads TGTGCCAGCAGTAGAATAGCGGGCCCCACCGGGGAGCTGTTTTTT. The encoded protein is CASSRIAGPTGELFF.

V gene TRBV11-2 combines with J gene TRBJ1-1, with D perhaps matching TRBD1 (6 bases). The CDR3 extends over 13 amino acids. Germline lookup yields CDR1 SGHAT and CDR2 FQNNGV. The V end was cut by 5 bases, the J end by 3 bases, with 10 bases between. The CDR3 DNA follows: TGTGCCAGCAGCGCAGGGGTGGACACTGAAGCTTTCTTT. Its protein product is CASSAGVDTEAFF.

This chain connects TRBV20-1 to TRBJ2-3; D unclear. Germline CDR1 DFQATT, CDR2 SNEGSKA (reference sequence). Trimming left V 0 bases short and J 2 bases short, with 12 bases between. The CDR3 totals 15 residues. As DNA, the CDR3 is TGCAGTGCTAGAGATATACTCCAACCCACAGATACGCAGTATTTT. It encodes CSARDILQPTDTQYF.

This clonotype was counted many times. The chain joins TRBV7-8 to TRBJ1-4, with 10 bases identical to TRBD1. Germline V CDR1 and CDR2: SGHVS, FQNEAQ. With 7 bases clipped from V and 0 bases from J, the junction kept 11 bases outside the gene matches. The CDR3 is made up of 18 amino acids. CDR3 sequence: CASTRSPTGGSTNEKLFF. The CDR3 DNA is TGTGCCAGCACCCGTTCACCGACAGGGGGCTCAACTAATGAAAAACTGTTTTTT.

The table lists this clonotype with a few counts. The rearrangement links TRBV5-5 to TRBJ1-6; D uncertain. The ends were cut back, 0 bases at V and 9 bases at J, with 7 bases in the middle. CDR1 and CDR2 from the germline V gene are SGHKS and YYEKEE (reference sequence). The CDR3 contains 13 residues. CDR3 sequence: CASSLEISSPLHF. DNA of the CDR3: TGTGCCAGCAGCTTGGAGATAAGTTCACCCCTCCACTTT.

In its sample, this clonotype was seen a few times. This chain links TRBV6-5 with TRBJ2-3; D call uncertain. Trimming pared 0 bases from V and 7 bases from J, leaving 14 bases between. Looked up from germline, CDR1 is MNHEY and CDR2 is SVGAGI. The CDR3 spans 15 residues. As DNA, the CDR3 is TGTGCCAGCAGTTACTCGCCCCCAGGAAGGAATACGCAGTATTTT. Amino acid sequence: CASSYSPPGRNTQYF.

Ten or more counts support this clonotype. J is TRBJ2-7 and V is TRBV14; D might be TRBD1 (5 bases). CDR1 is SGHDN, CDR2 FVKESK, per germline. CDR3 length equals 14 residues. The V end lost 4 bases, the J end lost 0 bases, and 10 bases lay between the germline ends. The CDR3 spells CASSPGSSSYEQYF. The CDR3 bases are TGTGCCAGCAGCCCAGGGTCCAGCTCCTACGAGCAGTACTTC.

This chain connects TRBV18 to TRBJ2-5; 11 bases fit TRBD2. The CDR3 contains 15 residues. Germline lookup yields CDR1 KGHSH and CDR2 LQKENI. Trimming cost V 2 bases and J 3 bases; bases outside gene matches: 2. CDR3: CASSPLLAGEETQYF. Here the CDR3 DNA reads TGTGCCAGCTCACCATTACTAGCGGGAGAAGAGACCCAGTACTTC.

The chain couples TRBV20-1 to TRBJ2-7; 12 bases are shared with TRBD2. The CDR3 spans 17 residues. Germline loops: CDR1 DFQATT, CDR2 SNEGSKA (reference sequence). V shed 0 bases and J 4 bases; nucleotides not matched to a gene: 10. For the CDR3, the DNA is TGCAGTGCTAGAGATCCACTAGCGGGAGGACGTACGTACGAGCAGTACTTC. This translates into CSARDPLAGGRTYEQYF.

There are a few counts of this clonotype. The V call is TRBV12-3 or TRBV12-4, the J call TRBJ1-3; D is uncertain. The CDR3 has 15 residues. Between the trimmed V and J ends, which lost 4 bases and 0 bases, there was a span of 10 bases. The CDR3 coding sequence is TGTGCCAGCAGTTCGCCGATTAGCTCTGGAAACACCATATATTTT. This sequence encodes CASSSPISSGNTIYF.